A single TCR beta chain is shown here with its context. This clone was observed a single time. The target of this receptor is not known. Base qualities are missing; no much larger clone stands one base away. In light of the paper, this sample's treatment or condition label describes: 15 to 20 received Ad26.COV2.S at low or high dose, single or two shots; roughly five received placebo; per-sample allocation not given. Repertoires of vaccine and placebo recipients were sequenced from samples taken on day 63 after the first injection. Cohort 1b enrolled around 24 adults aged 18-55 years at a single site in Boston, USA, between 29 July and 7 August 2020. Ad26.COV2.S was a replication-incompetent adenovirus type 26 vector expressing a prefusion-stabilized SARS-CoV-2 spike protein from the original Wuhan strain. TCRbeta CDR3 regions were sequenced with the immunoSEQ Assay. After extraction, genomic DNA underwent amplification by bias-controlled multiplex PCR, followed by high-throughput sequencing. The study's processing was this. To quantify the absolute abundance of every unique TCRbeta CDR3 region, sequences were collapsed and filtered. Usable DNA was measured by amplifying reference genes present in all nucleated cells, and TCRbeta template counts were normalized to that usable DNA to estimate T cell fraction. Repertoire TCRs were annotated as SARS-CoV-2-specific when V gene, CDR3 amino acid sequence and J gene were exactly matched to a known reactive TCR set. The reference SARS-CoV-2 TCR set was obtained from MIRA and was filtered for enrichment in COVID-19-positive ImmuneCODE repertoires, whereby public or cross-reactive TCRs were removed. Based on the MIRA antigens, annotated TCRs were further analysed at the level of specific ORF or position within ORF. Depth was the summed frequency of annotated unique rearrangements, while breadth was defined as annotated unique rearrangements over total unique productive rearrangements. Group comparisons of TCR breadth used two-sided Wilcoxon rank-sum tests. Not all clones reach the TCRdb copy of this immuneACCESS table, which keeps in-frame sequences only. Checked studies attribute under half of the gap to unresolved V genes and leave the rest unexplained. Clone size and V and J calls were adopted from that table, with D and trimming inferred from the DNA. This sample comprises about 280,000 clones, about 87% of them detected only once. The biggest ten clones account for less than 3.5% of the sample.

These data originate in a study of Ad26.COV2.S vaccination and SARS-CoV-2 variants (dated by TCRdb to about 2021). In the study overall: Donors in the vaccine arm were drawn from COV1001, a phase I-IIa trial of Ad26.COV2.S in healthy adults that was multicentre, randomized, double-blind and placebo-controlled. Dosing of Ad26.COV2.S was intramuscular, at either 5x10^10 or 1x10^11 viral particles, delivered as one shot or as two shots spaced 56 days apart. A total of some 30 samples were included in the TCR-sequenced set, comprising around 20 Ad26.COV2.S vaccine recipients, 5 placebo recipients and 8 SARS-CoV-2 convalescent individuals. Participants in the trial were split at random into five groups of five each, receiving low-dose or high-dose Ad26.COV2.S once or twice, or else placebo on both occasions. Investigators remained blinded to trial group allocation during experiments and outcome assessment. The specificity and breadth of SARS-CoV-2-reactive T cell receptors after Ad26.COV2.S vaccination were assessed by TCRbeta repertoire sequencing.

Points the paper makes about the study in general: The study was not powered for comparison of responses between vaccine doses or regimens. Compared with placebo recipients, Ad26.COV2.S recipients showed higher spike-specific TCR breadth (P = 0.0014). Vaccine and placebo recipients had comparable non-spike TCR breadth, which fits with the vaccine containing only spike. After vaccination, spike-specific CD8+ and CD4+ T cell responses were reported to show substantial breadth. The authors noted that total T cell responses may have been underestimated by the TCR breadth and depth analyses.

The CDR3 starts with the cysteine, ends with the phenylalanine, and has 16 residues. Here the CDR3 DNA is all that survives: 48 bases in frame from base 1. Relative to germline, V is 5 bases shorter and J is 6 bases shorter, with 21 bases between their ends. The germline V gene provides CDR1 SGHTA and CDR2 FQGNSA. Sequenced material: peripheral blood, taken in a trial of Ad26.COV2.S vaccine versus placebo. The source is a person aged 18-60 years who received the Ad26.COV2.S COVID-19 vaccine or a placebo. Here the chain combines TRBV7-2 and TRBJ2-3, with a weak D call of TRBD2 (6 bases match). The nucleotide sequence reads TGTGCCAGCAGCCCTCACTTAGCGGTAGCGCGTGATACGCAGTATTTT. It is translated as CASSPHLAVARDTQYF.